Below, 19 T cell receptor beta chains from the same sample are listed, as sequenced in a study of beta chain features in type 1 diabetes. Sequencing targeted expressed TCRB transcripts, as all isolated RNA had been reverse transcribed. Assay: immunoSEQ multiplex PCR; the TCRdb copy retains only in-frame clones and omits some. The sample holds hundreds of thousands of clones, 11% seen once. The source material was naive CD4+ T cells from blood. Source of these receptors: a woman aged 25 to 45 in good health.

The gene calls are TRBV5-4 and TRBJ2-7; the match to TRBD2 covers 11 bases. The CDR3 covers 16 residues. The junction had 5 bases not matched to a gene; V was cut back by 3 bases and J by 0 bases. The germline V gene has CDR1 SGHNT and CDR2 YYREEE (reference sequence). The CDR3 loop reads CASSSTSGRTSYEQYF. CDR3 DNA sequence: TGTGCCAGCAGCTCAACTAGCGGGAGAACCTCCTACGAGCAGTACTTC.

The V call is TRBV7-9, the J call TRBJ2-1; 10 bases are a match to TRBD2. Germline V lookup: CDR1 SEHNR, CDR2 FQNEAQ (reference sequence). Losses at the gene ends were 3 bases for V and 6 bases for J; bases not matched to a gene: 5. This CDR3 is 15 amino acids long. CDR3: CASSFKREGLNEQFF. DNA for the CDR3: TGTGCCAGCAGCTTTAAGCGGGAGGGCCTCAATGAGCAGTTCTTC.

This clone was counted a few times. The chain combines TRBV19 with TRBJ1-5; D remains unclear. Trimming took 1 base from V and 9 from J, leaving 10 bases between them. CDR3 length: 13 amino acids. Germline values: CDR1 LNHDA, CDR2 SQIVND (reference sequence). CDR3 in amino acids: CASSIGREMPQHF. The CDR3 DNA is TGTGCCAGTAGTATAGGAAGGGAGATGCCCCAGCATTTT.

There are a few counts of this clone. The chain employs TRBV4-2 and TRBJ1-4; 9 bases match TRBD1. CDR1 LGHNA and CDR2 YNFKEQ come from the germline V gene. V shed 4 bases, J shed 7 bases, and the junction held 7 bases outside the gene matches. The length of the CDR3 is 15 residues. The DNA for the CDR3 is TGTGCCAGCAGCCTTCCGGGACAGGGTGGTGAAAAACTGTTTTTT. Translated: CASSLPGQGGEKLFF.

The V call is TRBV7-3, the J call TRBJ1-5; D is unclear. The CDR3 sequence is 13 residues long. The V end lost 5 bases, the J end lost 6 bases, and 11 bases lay between the germline ends. In germline, CDR1 is SGHTA, CDR2 FQGTGA. The CDR3 reads CASSPARVQPQHF. CDR3 DNA sequence: TGTGCCAGCAGCCCAGCGAGGGTTCAGCCCCAGCATTTT.

This clone was seen more than once but under ten times. The genes are TRBV7-9 and TRBJ2-1; TRBD2 might be the D (6 bases). The CDR3 is 15 residues long. The germline V gene encodes CDR1 SEHNR and CDR2 FQNEAQ (reference sequence). The V and J ends lost 2 bases and 3 bases respectively, with 11 bases between them. The CDR3 DNA follows: TGTGCCAGCAGCTTATCGGCGGGAAGCTACAATGAGCAGTTCTTC. This codes for CASSLSAGSYNEQFF.

This chain uses TRBV29-1 with TRBJ1-3, with no clear D. This CDR3 has 13 residues. Germline V gene sequence: CDR1 SQVTM, CDR2 ANQGSEA. Between the trimmed V and J ends, which lost 6 bases and 0 bases, there was a span of 9 bases. In DNA, the CDR3 is TGCAGCGTCCAGCGGAGCTCTGGAAACACCATATATTTT. The encoded protein is CSVQRSSGNTIYF.

The genes are TRBV7-2 and TRBJ2-7; D is perhaps TRBD1 (7 bases). V shed 5 bases and J shed 2 bases, with 16 bases lying between them. The length of the CDR3 is 15 residues. Germline-derived CDR1 and CDR2 are SGHTA and FQGNSA. CDR3 sequence: CASSQGGGQPYEQYF. CDR3 nucleotide sequence: TGTGCCAGCAGCCAGGGGGGTGGGCAGCCCTACGAGCAGTACTTC.

This clone was detected only a few times. J is TRBJ1-1 and V is TRBV28; 8 bases are shared with TRBD1. CDR3 length: 14 amino acids. With V trimmed by 7 bases and J by 1 base, 5 bases remained unmatched. CDR1 MDHEN and CDR2 SYDVKM come from the germline V gene. The DNA for the CDR3 is TGTGCCAGCACTTCAGGGGGCGCGAACACTGAAGCTTTCTTT. Translation gives CASTSGGANTEAFF.

This clone was seen more than once but under ten times. The gene calls are TRBV6-4 and TRBJ2-3, with D possibly TRBD2 on 5 matching bases. V was clipped by 5 bases and J by 1 base, with 10 bases between them. CDR1 is MRHNA, CDR2 SNTAGT, per germline. CDR3 length: 14 residues. The CDR3, as DNA: TGTGCCAGCAGTCGAGAGGAGGGCACAGATACGCAGTATTTT. As protein: CASSREEGTDTQYF.

The table lists this clone with a few counts. This sequence joins TRBV6-4 and TRBJ1-5; 9 nucleotides align to TRBD1. The length of the CDR3 is 14 residues. Germline V lookup: CDR1 MRHNA, CDR2 SNTAGT. The junction had 8 bases not matched to a gene; V was cut back by 6 bases and J by 8 bases. The CDR3 loop reads CASRHRQGGEPQHF. CDR3 sequence (DNA): TGTGCCAGCAGACACAGACAGGGGGGTGAGCCCCAGCATTTT.

This chain uses TRBV7-2 with TRBJ2-2; perhaps TRBD1 as D (6 bases). CDR1 and CDR2 from the germline V gene are SGHTA and FQGNSA. The V end lost 0 bases, the J end lost 6 bases, and 11 bases lay between the germline ends. CDR3 size: 15 residues. The CDR3 DNA is TGTGCCAGCAGCTTAGCGCCAGGGGTGGCCGGGGAGCTGTTTTTT. It yields the protein CASSLAPGVAGELFF.

This clone has more than one count but fewer than ten. The rearrangement links TRBV5-1 to TRBJ2-5; tentative D call: TRBD2 (6 bases). Germline V lookup: CDR1 SGHRS, CDR2 YFSETQ. The CDR3 totals 14 residues. With 1 base removed from V and 3 bases from J, the gap between germline ends came to 10 bases. The CDR3 nucleotides read TGCGCCAGCAGCTTGCCAGGGACTGAAGAGACCCAGTACTTC. Translating gives CASSLPGTEETQYF.

This clone was recorded a few times. The rearrangement links TRBV29-1 to TRBJ2-1; a weak D match, TRBD2 (7 bases). This CDR3 comprises 16 residues. In germline, CDR1 is SQVTM, CDR2 ANQGSEA. The V gene lost 5 bases and the J gene lost 0 bases, with 17 bases spanning the gap. The CDR3: CSVSGGPDSSYNEQFF. The CDR3 nucleotides are TGCAGCGTTTCGGGGGGCCCGGATAGCTCCTACAATGAGCAGTTCTTC.

This clone showed up just a few times. The rearrangement joins TRBV7-9 to TRBJ2-5; D might be TRBD2 (5 bases). V was pared by 5 bases and J by 1 base, with 11 bases between. Germline lookup yields CDR1 SEHNR and CDR2 FQNEAQ (reference sequence). This CDR3 has 14 amino acids. CDR3 bases: TGTGCCAGCAGCCAGCCGGGAACCCAAGAGACCCAGTACTTC. Its translation is CASSQPGTQETQYF.

This sequence joins TRBV2 and TRBJ2-1; TRBD2 might be the D (5 bases). Trimming cost V 3 bases and J 4 bases, with 7 bases left between them. This CDR3 contains 13 residues. Germline V gene sequence: CDR1 SNHLY, CDR2 FYNNEI. For the CDR3, the DNA is TGTGCCAGCAGTGAGGCGGGTTACAATGAGCAGTTCTTC. This gives the protein CASSEAGYNEQFF.

The chain combines TRBV19 with TRBJ2-4, with 14 nucleotides matching TRBD2. Germline trimming cut 7 bases from V and 0 bases from J; bases unmatched to any gene: 8. Germline loops: CDR1 LNHDA, CDR2 SQIVND (reference sequence). This CDR3 is 18 amino acids long. CDR3 coding DNA: TGTGCCAGTACCTCGGGACTAGCGGGAGACTTAGCCAAAAACATTCAGTACTTC. This translates into CASTSGLAGDLAKNIQYF.

J is TRBJ2-7 and V is TRBV6-6, with 8 bases that match TRBD2. The CDR3 runs 15 residues. V trimming: 4 bases; J trimming: 3 bases; junction bases outside the gene matches: 8. Germline assignment: CDR1 MNHNY and CDR2 SVGAGI (reference sequence). The CDR3 region has the DNA TGTGCCAGCAGTTTTTACCCCGGGACTAGCTACGAGCAGTACTTC. This translates into CASSFYPGTSYEQYF.

The table lists this clone with a few counts. V usage is TRBV19 and J usage is TRBJ2-1, with no clear D. V was clipped by 8 bases and J by 5 bases, with 4 bases between them. The CDR3 length is 10 residues. Germline assignment: CDR1 LNHDA and CDR2 SQIVND (reference sequence). CDR3 nucleotides: TGTGCCAGTGGCAACAATGAGCAGTTCTTC. Translated: CASGNNEQFF.